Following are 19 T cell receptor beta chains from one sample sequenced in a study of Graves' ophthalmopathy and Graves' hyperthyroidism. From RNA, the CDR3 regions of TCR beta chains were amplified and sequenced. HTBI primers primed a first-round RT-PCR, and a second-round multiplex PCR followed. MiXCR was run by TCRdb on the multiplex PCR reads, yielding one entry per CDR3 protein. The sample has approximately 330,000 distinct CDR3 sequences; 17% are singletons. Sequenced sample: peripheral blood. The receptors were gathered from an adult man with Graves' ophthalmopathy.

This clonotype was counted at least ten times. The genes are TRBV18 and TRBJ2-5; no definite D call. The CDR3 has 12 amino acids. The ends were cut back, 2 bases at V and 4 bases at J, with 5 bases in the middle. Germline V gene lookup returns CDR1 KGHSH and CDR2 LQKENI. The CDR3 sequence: CASSPDRETQYF. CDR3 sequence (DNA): TGTGCCAGCTCACCAGACCGAGAGACCCAGTACTTC.

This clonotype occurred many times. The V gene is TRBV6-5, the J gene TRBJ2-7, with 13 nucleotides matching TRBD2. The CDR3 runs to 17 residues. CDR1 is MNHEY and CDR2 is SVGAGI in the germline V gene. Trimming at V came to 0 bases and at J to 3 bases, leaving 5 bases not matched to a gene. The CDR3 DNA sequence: TGTGCCAGCAGTTACTCCTATCGACTAGCGGGAGGCTACGAGCAGTACTTC. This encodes CASSYSYRLAGGYEQYF.

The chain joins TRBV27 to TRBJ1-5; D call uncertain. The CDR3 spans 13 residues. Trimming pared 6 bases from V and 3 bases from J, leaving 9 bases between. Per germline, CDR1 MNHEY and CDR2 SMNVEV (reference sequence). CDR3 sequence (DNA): TGTGCCAGCAGGGCCTTGAACAATCAGCCCCAGCATTTT. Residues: CASRALNNQPQHF.

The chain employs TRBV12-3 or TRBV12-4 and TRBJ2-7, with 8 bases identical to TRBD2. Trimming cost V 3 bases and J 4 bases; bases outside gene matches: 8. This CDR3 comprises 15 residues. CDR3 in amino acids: CASSLFFGREYEQYF. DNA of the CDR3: TGTGCCAGCAGTTTGTTTTTCGGGAGGGAGTACGAGCAGTACTTC.

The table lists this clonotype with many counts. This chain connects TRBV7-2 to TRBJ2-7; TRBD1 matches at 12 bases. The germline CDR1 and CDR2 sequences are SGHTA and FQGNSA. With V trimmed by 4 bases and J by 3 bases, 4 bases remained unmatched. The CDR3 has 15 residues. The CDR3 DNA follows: TGTGCCAGCAGCTGGGACAGGGGGCTTAGCTACGAGCAGTACTTC. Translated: CASSWDRGLSYEQYF.

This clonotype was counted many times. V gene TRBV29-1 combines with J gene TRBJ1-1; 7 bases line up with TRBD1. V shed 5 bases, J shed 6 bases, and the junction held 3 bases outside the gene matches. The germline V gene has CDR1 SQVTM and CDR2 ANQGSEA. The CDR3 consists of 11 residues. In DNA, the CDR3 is TGCAGCGTTTCCAGGGGGGCTGAAGCTTTCTTT. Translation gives CSVSRGAEAFF.

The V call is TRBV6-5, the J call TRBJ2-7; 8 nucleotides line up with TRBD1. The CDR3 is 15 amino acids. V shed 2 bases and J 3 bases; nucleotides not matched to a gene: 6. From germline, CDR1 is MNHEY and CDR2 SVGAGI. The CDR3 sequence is CASSYTGTGNYEQYF. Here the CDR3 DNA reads TGTGCCAGCAGTTACACCGGGACAGGAAACTACGAGCAGTACTTC.

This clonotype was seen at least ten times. In DNA form, the CDR3 reads TGTGCCAGCAGTTCCAATTTTCGGGAGGCCCAGTACTTC. Translating gives CASSSNFREAQYF. The genes are TRBV6-2 or TRBV6-3 and TRBJ2-5, with 7 positions matching TRBD2. The CDR3 covers 13 residues. Germline lookup yields CDR1 MNHEY and CDR2 SVGEGT. V lost 4 bases, J lost 9 bases, and 8 bases stayed unmatched.

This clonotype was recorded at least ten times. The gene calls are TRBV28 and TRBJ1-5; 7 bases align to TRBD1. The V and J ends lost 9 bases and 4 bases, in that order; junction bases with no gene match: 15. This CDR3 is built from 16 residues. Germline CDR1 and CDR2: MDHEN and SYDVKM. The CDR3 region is CASKLYGQGVNQPQHF. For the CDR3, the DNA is TGTGCCAGTAAGTTGTATGGGCAGGGGGTTAATCAGCCCCAGCATTTT.

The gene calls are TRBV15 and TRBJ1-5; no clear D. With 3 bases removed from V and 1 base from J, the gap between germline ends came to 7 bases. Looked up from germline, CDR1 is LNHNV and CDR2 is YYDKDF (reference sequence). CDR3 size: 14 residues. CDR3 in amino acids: CATSSQRSNQPQHF. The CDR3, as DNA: TGTGCCACCAGCAGCCAACGGAGCAATCAGCCCCAGCATTTT. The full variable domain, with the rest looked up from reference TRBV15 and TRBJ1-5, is DAMVIQNPRYQVTQFGKPVTLSCSQTLNHNVMYWYQQKSSQAPKLLFHYYDKDFNNEADTPDNFQSRRPNTSFCFLDIRSPGLGDTAMYLCATSSQRSNQPQHFGDGTRLSIL.

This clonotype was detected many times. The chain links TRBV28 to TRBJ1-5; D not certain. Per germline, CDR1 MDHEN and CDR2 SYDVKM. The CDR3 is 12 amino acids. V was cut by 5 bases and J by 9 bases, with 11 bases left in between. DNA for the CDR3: TGTGCCAGCAGTAGATCCCTGCCGCCCCAGCATTTT. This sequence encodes CASSRSLPPQHF.

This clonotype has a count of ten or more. In DNA form, the CDR3 reads TGCGCCAGCAGCCAAGCTCCAGGGACACCTCAAGAGACCCAGTACTTC. Translation gives CASSQAPGTPQETQYF. This rearrangement joins TRBV4-3 to TRBJ2-5; the D gene is possibly TRBD1 (6 bases). There are 16 residues in the CDR3. V lost 1 base, J lost 2 bases, and 14 bases lay in between. In germline, CDR1 is LGHNA, CDR2 YSLEER.

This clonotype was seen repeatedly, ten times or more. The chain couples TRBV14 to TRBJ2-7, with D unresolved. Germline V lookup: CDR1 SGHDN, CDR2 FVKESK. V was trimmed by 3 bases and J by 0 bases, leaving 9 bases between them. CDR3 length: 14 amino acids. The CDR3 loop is CASSQRAHSYEQYF. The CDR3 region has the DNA TGTGCCAGCAGCCAGCGTGCACACTCCTACGAGCAGTACTTC.

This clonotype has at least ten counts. CDR3 protein: CASSFWGRGFAEAFF. DNA of the CDR3: TGTGCCAGCAGTTTCTGGGGCAGGGGTTTCGCTGAAGCTTTCTTT. The rearrangement links TRBV6-2 or TRBV6-3 to TRBJ1-1, with D possibly being TRBD1 (6 bases). The ends were cut back, 4 bases at V and 6 bases at J, with 18 bases in the middle. The CDR3 sequence is 15 residues long. Germline values: CDR1 MNHEY, CDR2 SVGEGT.

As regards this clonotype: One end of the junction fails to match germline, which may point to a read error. In DNA, the CDR3 is TGCAGTGCTAGAGCATTGGGGCCCTTACAAACGCAGTCCTTC. Protein product: CSARALGPLQTQSF. The chain carries TRBV20-1 and TRBJ2-7, with D possibly TRBD1 on 5 matching bases. Germline-derived CDR1 and CDR2 are DFQATT and SNEGSKA (reference sequence). The CDR3 sequence is 14 residues long.

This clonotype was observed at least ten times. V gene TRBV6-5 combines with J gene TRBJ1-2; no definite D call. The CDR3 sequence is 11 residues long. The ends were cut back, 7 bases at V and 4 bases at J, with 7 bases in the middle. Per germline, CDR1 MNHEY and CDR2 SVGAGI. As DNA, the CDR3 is TGTGCCAGCAACGGCCCCTATGGCTACACCTTC. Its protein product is CASNGPYGYTF.

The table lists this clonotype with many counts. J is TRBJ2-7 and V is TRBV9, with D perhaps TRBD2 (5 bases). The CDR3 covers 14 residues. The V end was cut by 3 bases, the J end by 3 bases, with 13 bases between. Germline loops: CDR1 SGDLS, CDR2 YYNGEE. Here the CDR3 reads CASSAGSLGYEQYF. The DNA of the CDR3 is TGTGCCAGCAGCGCTGGGAGTCTAGGCTACGAGCAGTACTTC.

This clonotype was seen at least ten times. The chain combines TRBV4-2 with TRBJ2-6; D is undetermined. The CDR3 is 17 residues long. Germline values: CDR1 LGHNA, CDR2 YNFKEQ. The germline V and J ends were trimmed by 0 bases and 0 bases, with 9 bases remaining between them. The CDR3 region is CASSQDLRLSGANVLTF. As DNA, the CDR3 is TGTGCCAGCAGCCAAGACTTAAGACTCTCTGGGGCCAACGTCCTGACTTTC.

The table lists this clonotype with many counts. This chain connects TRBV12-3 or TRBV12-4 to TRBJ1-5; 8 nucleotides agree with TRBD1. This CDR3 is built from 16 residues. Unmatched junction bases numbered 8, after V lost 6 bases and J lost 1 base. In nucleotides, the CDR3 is TGTGCCAGCAGGACTGACAGGGGAGGAAGCAATCAGCCCCAGCATTTT. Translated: CASRTDRGGSNQPQHF.